This is a list of T cell receptor beta chains from one sample in a study of response to subunit inactivated influenza vaccine. One entry per CDR3 protein results from TCRdb running MiXCR on the RT-PCR reads. The table records over 750,000 distinct CDR3 sequences, over 20% of them present only once. This sample comprised PBMCs from blood, obtained around 5 days after vaccination. The receptor set was obtained from a man aged 45-65 years who received an inactivated influenza vaccine. Each CDR3 is given with its conserved first and last residue. A D gene is named only where the DNA matches it firmly. Part of the rows lack a size; the others show once, few, many or a class for expanded clones.

>13|TRBV20-1|TRBJ1-1|-|-
CSARDRPRAEAFF
>16|TRBV12-3/TRBV12-4|TRBJ2-7|TRBD2|few
CASTLLSGGRPYEQYF
>16|TRBV7-9|TRBJ2-7|TRBD1|-
CASSLPRTGGRYEQYF
>15|TRBV3-1|TRBJ2-1|-|-
CASSQDVGQYNEQFF
>12|TRBV5-6|TRBJ2-1|TRBD1|-
CASSSTGTGRFF
>16|TRBV5-6|TRBJ2-3|-|once
CASSLGVGTSTDTQYF
>11|TRBV6-2/TRBV6-3|TRBJ2-5|-|many
CASSYYETQYF
>15|TRBV7-2|TRBJ2-3|TRBD2|-
CASTRGGSSTDTQYF
>15|TRBV6-2/TRBV6-3|TRBJ1-2|-|few
CASSRTAPTNYGYTF
>13|TRBV4-3|TRBJ2-1|-|-
CASSQDQSTEQFF
>13|TRBV20-1|TRBJ2-2|-|many
CSASGSNTGELFF
>16|TRBV11-2|TRBJ1-2|TRBD1|many
CASSLVGTAVHYGYTF
>14|TRBV21-1|TRBJ2-5|-|few
CASSKGVTQETQYF
>14|TRBV6-2/TRBV6-3|TRBJ2-3|-|-
CASSYPEEADTQYF
>17|TRBV6-2/TRBV6-3|TRBJ2-1|TRBD2|few
CASNPGSTARLADEQFF
>14|TRBV20-1|TRBJ1-1|TRBD1|-
CSARDGQGGYEAFF
>16|TRBV27|TRBJ2-3|TRBD2|-
CASSLSRGLGTDTQYF
>15|TRBV20-1|TRBJ2-7|TRBD2|few
CSASVGLAGSYEQYF
>16|TRBV5-1|TRBJ2-4|-|-
CASSLEVPGPGIIQYF
>15|TRBV7-9|TRBJ1-6|TRBD1|-
CASSAGEGGHSPLHF
>15|TRBV5-4|TRBJ2-7|TRBD2|few
CASSLAGRATYEQYF